The 19 T cell receptor beta chains below all came from one sample that was sequenced in a study of lymphopenia after photon versus proton radiotherapy. TCRdb's copy holds only in-frame clones and misses some; the assay was immunoSEQ multiplex PCR. The sample includes approximately 150,000 clones, less than 90% of them seen just once. The specimen was peripheral blood, collected from a patient treated with photon-based radiotherapy. All receptors come from a man aged 45-65 years with gastric cancer.

The V gene is TRBV28, the J gene TRBJ1-2, with D hard to call. Trimming shortened V by 6 bases and J by 1 base, and 9 bases separated the two germline ends. Germline CDR1 is MDHEN and CDR2 is SYDVKM. The CDR3 consists of 13 residues. The CDR3 loop is CASSSGVNYGYTF. CDR3 DNA sequence: TGTGCCAGCAGCTCTGGGGTTAACTATGGCTACACCTTC.

This chain connects TRBV6-6 to TRBJ2-2, with D uncertain. Germline V lookup: CDR1 MNHNY, CDR2 SVGAGI (reference sequence). V lost 0 bases, J lost 7 bases, and 15 bases lay in between. The CDR3 contains 16 residues. The CDR3 reads CASSYSYSLGIGELFF. CDR3 sequence (DNA): TGTGCCAGCAGTTACTCGTATTCTTTAGGGATCGGGGAGCTGTTTTTT.

The V and J genes are TRBV5-5 and TRBJ1-4; TRBD1 might be the D (5 bases). CDR1 SGHKS and CDR2 YYEKEE come from the germline V gene (reference sequence). Deletions cut 6 bases from V and 0 bases from J, with 12 bases between. The CDR3 sequence is 15 residues long. The CDR3 sequence is CASNPMGATNEKLFF. As DNA, the CDR3 is TGTGCCAGCAACCCAATGGGGGCAACTAATGAAAAACTGTTTTTT. The full variable domain, in which reference TRBV5-5 and TRBJ1-4 provide the parts outside the CDR3, is DAGVTQSPTHLIKTRGQQVTLRCSPISGHKSVSWYQQVLGQGPQFIFQYYEKEERGRGNFPDRFSARQFPNYSSELNVNALLLGDSALYLCASNPMGATNEKLFFGSGTQLSVL.

The chain uses TRBV27 and TRBJ2-2; 9 positions agree with TRBD2. V lost 2 bases and J lost 6; bases outside the gene matches: 7. The CDR3 runs to 16 residues. Germline V CDR1 and CDR2: MNHEY, SMNVEV (reference sequence). The CDR3 region is CASSLNSGSVPGELFF. In DNA, the CDR3 is TGTGCCAGCAGTTTAAATAGCGGGAGTGTTCCCGGGGAGCTGTTTTTT.

The rearrangement links TRBV7-2 to TRBJ2-1, with 9 bases that match TRBD2. Germline V gives CDR1 SGHTA, CDR2 FQGNSA. The trim removed 3 bases at V and 0 bases at J, leaving 12 bases unmatched. CDR3 length: 19 residues. The CDR3 region has the DNA TGTGCCAGCAGCTTTAGCGGGAGCAGTCGGGGGAGCTCCTACAATGAGCAGTTCTTC. It is translated as CASSFSGSSRGSSYNEQFF.

The V gene is TRBV19, the J gene TRBJ2-7; TRBD2 aligns across 7 bases. The CDR3 consists of 13 residues. V lost 5 bases to trimming and J lost 6 bases; unmatched junction nucleotides: 7. The germline V gene has CDR1 LNHDA and CDR2 SQIVND (reference sequence). Here the CDR3 DNA reads TGTGCCAGTAGTCCAGGGCCGGGGGGCGAGCAGTACTTC. Protein: CASSPGPGGEQYF. The full variable domain, completed using reference TRBV19 and TRBJ2-7, is DGGITQSPKYLFRKEGQNVTLSCEQNLNHDAMYWYRQDPGQGLRLIYYSQIVNDFQKGDIAEGYSVSREKKESFPLTVTSAQKNPTAFYLCASSPGPGGEQYFGPGTRLTVT.

The V gene is TRBV9, the J gene TRBJ2-1; D may be TRBD1 (6 bases). V gave up 0 bases and J gave up 7 bases, with 11 bases separating them. Per the germline V gene, CDR1 is SGDLS and CDR2 is YYNGEE. The CDR3 is 14 amino acids. The CDR3 DNA reads TGTGCCAGCAGCGTAGCAGGGGTAGGAAATGAGCAGTTCTTC. Translating it yields CASSVAGVGNEQFF.

V is TRBV9 and J is TRBJ1-2; TRBD1 aligns across 7 bases. V was clipped by 3 bases and J by 4 bases; unmatched bases: 3. The CDR3 loop spans 13 amino acids. Germline V lookup: CDR1 SGDLS, CDR2 YYNGEE. The CDR3 DNA follows: TGTGCCAGCAGCGCCGGGACAGCCTATGGCTACACCTTC. Protein product: CASSAGTAYGYTF.

The chain recombines TRBV30 with TRBJ1-4, with TRBD1 matching over 7 bases. After removal of 1 base from V and 10 bases from J, the junction contained 9 bases not matched to a gene. Looked up from germline, CDR1 is GTSNPN and CDR2 is SVGIG (reference sequence). The CDR3 has 14 residues. In nucleotides, the CDR3 is TGTGCCTGGAGTGAGGGGGCGCGGAATAGAAAACTGTTTTTT. Translation gives CAWSEGARNRKLFF.

This clone was detected a few times. The J gene is TRBJ2-5, the V gene TRBV9, with 10 positions matching TRBD2. Trimming cost V 2 bases and J 3 bases; bases outside gene matches: 4. Germline values: CDR1 SGDLS, CDR2 YYNGEE. The length of the CDR3 is 15 residues. CDR3 bases: TGTGCCAGCAGCGTCAGCGGGAGGGCCGAAGAGACCCAGTACTTC. Protein product: CASSVSGRAEETQYF.

This rearrangement joins TRBV28 to TRBJ1-2; D is unclear. The CDR3 runs 14 residues. Germline CDR1 MDHEN, CDR2 SYDVKM. V was clipped by 6 bases and J by 2 bases, with 13 bases between them. CDR3 residues: CASSPVGKNYGYTF. For the CDR3, the DNA is TGTGCCAGCAGCCCCGTTGGGAAAAACTATGGCTACACCTTC.

CDR3 nucleotide sequence: TGTGCCAGCAGCTTAGCGGGGGCCACTGAAGCTTTCTTT. Translation: CASSLAGATEAFF. V is TRBV7-9 and J is TRBJ1-1; D may be TRBD1 (6 bases). The CDR3 length is 13 residues. The V end lost 0 bases, the J end lost 4 bases, and 6 bases lay between the germline ends. CDR1 is SEHNR, CDR2 FQNEAQ, per germline (reference sequence).

The chain employs TRBV30 and TRBJ2-3, with D perhaps assigned TRBD1 or TRBD2 (5 bases each). The CDR3 contains 15 residues. Germline loops: CDR1 GTSNPN, CDR2 SVGIG (reference sequence). Trimming stripped 2 bases from V and 4 bases from J, with 16 bases between. The CDR3 reads CAWSRTGTLADTQYF. The CDR3 nucleotides read TGTGCCTGGAGTCGGACGGGGACCTTGGCAGATACGCAGTATTTT. The variable domain in full, with the rest retrieved from reference TRBV30 and TRBJ2-3, is SQTIHQWPATLVQPVGSPLSLECTVEGTSNPNLYWYRQAAGRGLQLLFYSVGIGQISSEVPQNLSASRPQDRQFILSSKKLLLSDSGFYLCAWSRTGTLADTQYFGPGTRLTVL.

This chain uses TRBV18 with TRBJ2-7; TRBD1 matches 8 bases. Germline lookup yields CDR1 KGHSH and CDR2 LQKENI. The CDR3 extends over 14 amino acids. The J segment lost 3 bases and the V segment lost 3 bases, leaving 4 bases of the junction unmatched. The CDR3: CASSPRDRYYEQYF. The CDR3, as DNA: TGTGCCAGCTCACCGAGGGACAGGTACTACGAGCAGTACTTC. Complete variable domain (other parts from reference TRBV18 and TRBJ2-7): NAGVMQNPRHLVRRRGQEARLRCSPMKGHSHVYWYRQLPEEGLKFMVYLQKENIIDESGMPKERFSAEFPKEGPSILRIQQVVRGDSAAYFCASSPRDRYYEQYFGPGTRLTVT.

This clone was detected only a few times. Other nucleotide sequences in the sample specify the same CDR3. DNA for the CDR3: TGCGCCAGCAGCTTGGTAGTTTCCCCCTACGAGCAGTACTTC. As protein: CASSLVVSPYEQYF. The chain uses TRBV5-1 and TRBJ2-7, with no clear D. Germline V gene data show CDR1 as SGHRS and CDR2 as YFSETQ. The CDR3 loop spans 14 amino acids. Trimming stripped 0 bases from V and 2 bases from J, with 9 bases between.

This clone appeared a few times. This sequence joins TRBV6-5 and TRBJ1-2; 9 nucleotides match TRBD1. The CDR3 length is 14 residues. CDR1 is MNHEY and CDR2 is SVGAGI in the germline V gene. With V trimmed by 7 bases and J by 8 bases, 11 bases remained unmatched. The CDR3 region has the DNA TGTGCCAGCAACGAGGGACAGGGAACCAGAGGCTACACCTTC. It yields the protein CASNEGQGTRGYTF.

The chain recombines TRBV28 with TRBJ1-2; possibly TRBD1 for D (5 bases). Between the trimmed V and J ends, which lost 8 bases and 9 bases, there was a span of 19 bases. CDR3 length: 13 amino acids. Per the germline V gene, CDR1 is MDHEN and CDR2 is SYDVKM. This CDR3 is CASRLGTGGSYTF. DNA for the CDR3: TGTGCCAGCCGCCTGGGAACGGGGGGTAGCTACACCTTC.

The chain links TRBV11-2 to TRBJ2-7; a weak D match, TRBD1 (5 bases). Germline assignment: CDR1 SGHAT and CDR2 FQNNGV. There are 13 residues in the CDR3. Trimming left V 4 bases short and J 3 bases short, with 10 bases between. In DNA form, the CDR3 reads TGTGCCAGCAGCTACCCAGGGAACTACGAGCAGTACTTC. This translates into CASSYPGNYEQYF.

This chain connects TRBV19 to TRBJ2-3, with unresolved D. CDR1 is LNHDA, CDR2 SQIVND, per germline (reference sequence). The CDR3 is 13 amino acids. The V end lost 6 bases, the J end lost 0 bases, and 7 bases lay between the germline ends. The CDR3 here is CASRVTSTDTQYF. The CDR3 coding sequence is TGTGCCAGTAGGGTAACCAGCACAGATACGCAGTATTTT.